The rows below give T cell receptor beta chains drawn from one sample of a study of beta chain features in type 1 diabetes. The method was immunoSEQ multiplex PCR; TCRdb's version includes in-frame clones alone and lacks a portion of them. The data hold a few hundred thousand clones, with roughly 30% observed a single time. Input material: naive CD4+ T cells from blood. The receptors derive from a man aged 18 to 29 in good health. Each CDR3 is given with its conserved first and last residue. The order of the fields is V gene, CDR3 protein.

V: TRBV5-1
CDR3: CASSKGLETQYF

V: TRBV5-1
CDR3: CASSSMRDRTYEQYF

V: TRBV7-3
CDR3: CASSLRDRARQFF

V: TRBV15
CDR3: CATSRDHRAEQFF

V: TRBV2
CDR3: CASSEAQKAFF

V: TRBV11-2
CDR3: CASSLVDHEQYF

V: TRBV27
CDR3: CASSSRLMYQETQYF

V: TRBV29-1
CDR3: CSGGGATNEKLFF

V: TRBV13
CDR3: CASSLGPSRNYGYTF

V: TRBV30
CDR3: CAWRGDRFGNEQFF

V: TRBV30
CDR3: CAWSARTGDEQYF

V: TRBV29-1
CDR3: CSVEPSGRARNEQFF